This TCR beta chain was obtained from a study of blood T cells in healthy people across ages. Using a J-beta primer mix together with a sample-barcoded 5' primer, a second PCR was run for about 7 to 12 cycles. With 12 random nucleotides, a template-switch adaptor tagged each individual cDNA molecule. TCRdb independently ran MiXCR on the 5' RACE reads; one entry per CDR3 protein. The sample records around 1.5 million distinct CDR3 sequences, about 35% being singletons. CDR3 length: 14 amino acids. Germline V gives CDR1 KGHSH, CDR2 LQKENI. V was pared by 0 bases and J by 6 bases, with 11 bases between. Concerning this clonotype: Its specificity is unknown.

General study findings and limits: Aged donors had fewer naive CD4+ cells and lower diversity than long-lived donors. Across the age range, TCR beta diversity per million T cells fell in a roughly linear way.

The sequence was obtained from a woman aged 25 to 39 in good health. The sample consisted of blood. The rearrangement links TRBV18 to TRBJ2-5, with D possibly TRBD1 on 5 matching bases. The DNA of the CDR3 is TGTGCCAGCTCACCACCGCAAGGGGTGCAGACCCAGTACTTC. Protein sequence: CASSPPQGVQTQYF.